This entry lists 6 T cell receptor beta chains sequenced from one sample in a study of CD8+CD57+ T cells in acquired aplastic anemia. Sequencing was done on patients that had shown CD8+CD57+ cell expansion by flow cytometry. For CDR3 and TCR beta VDJ profiling, genomic DNA was the template used. TCRdb recomputed calls from the reads with MiXCR, one row per CDR3 protein. The sample records some 180,000 distinct CDR3 sequences, about 60% being singletons. Sequencing was done on a sample of sorted CD4+, CD8+, or CD8+CD57+ T cells (not recorded which) from PBMCs. These receptors were collected from a human donor with aplastic anemia.

This chain joins TRBV12-5 and TRBJ1-4, with D maybe TRBD1 (6 bases). This CDR3 has 14 amino acids. CDR1 is LGHNT, CDR2 FRNRAP, per germline. Trimming took 9 bases from V and 3 from J, leaving 14 bases between them. CDR3 DNA sequence: TGTGCTAGAGCCCCTGGGACACCTAATGAAAAACTGTTTTTT. Protein: CARAPGTPNEKLFF.

The gene calls are TRBV7-6 and TRBJ1-1; D is perhaps TRBD1 (5 bases). Germline assignment: CDR1 SGHVS and CDR2 FNYEAQ. The CDR3 consists of 14 residues. Trimming left V 5 bases short and J 5 bases short, with 15 bases between. CDR3 sequence: CASSKTPQGTEAFF. CDR3 nucleotides: TGTGCCAGCAGCAAAACCCCCCAGGGAACTGAAGCTTTCTTT.

At least ten counts were recorded for this clonotype. This sequence joins TRBV6-2 or TRBV6-3 and TRBJ2-7, with TRBD2 identical over 10 bases. The CDR3 is made up of 15 amino acids. The V and J ends lost 4 bases and 6 bases, in that order; junction bases with no gene match: 9. Germline lookup yields CDR1 MNHEY and CDR2 SVGEGT. The CDR3 protein is CASSSIPSGGREQYF. The CDR3 coding sequence is TGTGCCAGCAGTTCAATCCCTAGCGGGGGCCGCGAGCAGTACTTC.

In this sample, this clonotype turned up many times. The chain recombines TRBV12-3 or TRBV12-4 with TRBJ2-5; TRBD2 agrees at 11 bases. The V and J ends lost 8 bases and 2 bases, in that order; junction bases with no gene match: 1. The CDR3 extends over 13 amino acids. CDR3 nucleotide sequence: TGTGCCAGCTTAGCGGGGGGGCAAGAGACCCAGTACTTC. This translates into CASLAGGQETQYF.

The chain combines TRBV2 with TRBJ2-6; TRBD1 might be the D (6 bases). V lost 3 bases and J lost 3, with 9 bases in between. Germline V gene lookup returns CDR1 SNHLY and CDR2 FYNNEI. The CDR3 length is 15 residues. Written as DNA, the CDR3 is TGTGCCAGCAGTGACAGGGGAAATGGGGCCAACGTCCTGACTTTC. Protein sequence: CASSDRGNGANVLTF.

J is TRBJ1-2 and V is TRBV6-5, with 9 bases identical to TRBD1. Germline values: CDR1 MNHEY, CDR2 SVGAGI. This CDR3 region has 14 residues. Germline trimming cut 8 bases from V and 6 bases from J; bases unmatched to any gene: 10. CDR3 residues: CASFGTGRFNGYTF. CDR3 coding DNA: TGTGCCAGCTTCGGGACAGGGAGGTTCAATGGCTACACCTTC.